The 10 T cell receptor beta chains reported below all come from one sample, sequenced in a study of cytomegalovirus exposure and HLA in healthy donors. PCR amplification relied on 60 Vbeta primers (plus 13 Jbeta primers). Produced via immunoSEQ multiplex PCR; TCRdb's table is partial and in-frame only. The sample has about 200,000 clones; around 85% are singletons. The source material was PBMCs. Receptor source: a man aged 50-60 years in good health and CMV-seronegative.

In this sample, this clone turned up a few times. CDR3 in amino acids: CASTPSGSSYEQYF. The CDR3 DNA follows: TGTGCCAGCACCCCCTCGGGTAGCTCCTACGAGCAGTACTTC. The J gene is TRBJ2-5, the V gene TRBV9; no clear D. TRBJ2-7 matches the DNA end more closely, so the J call is doubtful. Germline lookup yields CDR1 SGDLS and CDR2 YYNGEE. The length of the CDR3 is 14 residues.

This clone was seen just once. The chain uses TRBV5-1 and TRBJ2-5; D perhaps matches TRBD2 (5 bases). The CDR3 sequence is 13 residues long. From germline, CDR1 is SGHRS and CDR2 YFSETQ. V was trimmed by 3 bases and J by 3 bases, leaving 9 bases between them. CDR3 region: CASSYREKETQYF. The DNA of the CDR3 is TGCGCCAGCAGCTACCGGGAAAAAGAGACCCAGTACTTC.

For the CDR3, the DNA is TGTGCCAGCAGTGAAGATTACGTGGCGGGAGCCTACGAGCAGTACTTC. Its protein is CASSEDYVAGAYEQYF. V usage is TRBV6-1 and J usage is TRBJ2-7; 7 bases are shared with TRBD2. V gave up 1 base and J gave up 2 bases; unmatched junction bases: 8. The CDR3 has 16 residues. Germline CDR1 and CDR2: MNHNS and SASEGT.

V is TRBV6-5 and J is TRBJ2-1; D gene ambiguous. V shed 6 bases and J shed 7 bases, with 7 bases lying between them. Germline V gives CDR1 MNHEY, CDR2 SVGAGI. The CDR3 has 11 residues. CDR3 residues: CASSLLNEQFF. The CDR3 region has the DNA TGTGCCAGCAGCTTACTGAATGAGCAGTTCTTC.

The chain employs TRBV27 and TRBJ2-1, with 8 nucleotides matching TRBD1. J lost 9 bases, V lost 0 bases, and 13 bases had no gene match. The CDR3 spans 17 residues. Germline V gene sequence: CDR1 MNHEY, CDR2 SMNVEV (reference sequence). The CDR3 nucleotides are TGTGCCAGCAGTTTATCGGGGGCCAGGGGGCTCGTGGGTGAGCAGTTCTTC. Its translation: CASSLSGARGLVGEQFF.

This CDR3 reads CASSRGTGSRYGYTF. CDR3 nucleotides: TGTGCCAGCAGTAGGGGGACAGGGTCCCGCTATGGCTACACCTTC. The chain recombines TRBV28 with TRBJ1-2; 9 bases match TRBD1. CDR1 is MDHEN and CDR2 is SYDVKM in the germline V gene. The V segment lost 5 bases and the J segment 4 bases; nucleotides outside the gene matches: 8. The CDR3 covers 15 residues.

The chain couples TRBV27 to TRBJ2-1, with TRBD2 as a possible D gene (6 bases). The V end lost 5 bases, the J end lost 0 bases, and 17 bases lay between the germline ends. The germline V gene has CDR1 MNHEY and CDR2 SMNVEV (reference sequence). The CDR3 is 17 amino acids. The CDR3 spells CASSPSRGSGSYNEQFF. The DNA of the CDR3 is TGTGCCAGCAGTCCGTCTCGTGGTAGCGGCTCCTACAATGAGCAGTTCTTC.

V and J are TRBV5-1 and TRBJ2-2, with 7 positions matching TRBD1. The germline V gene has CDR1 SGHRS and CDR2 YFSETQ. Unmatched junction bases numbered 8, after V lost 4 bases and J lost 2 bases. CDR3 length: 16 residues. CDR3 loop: CASSPRQGLNTGELFF. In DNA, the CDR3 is TGCGCCAGCAGCCCGCGACAGGGTTTAAACACCGGGGAGCTGTTTTTT. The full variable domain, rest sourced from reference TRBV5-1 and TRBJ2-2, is KAGVTQTPRYLIKTRGQQVTLSCSPISGHRSVSWYQQTPGQGLQFLFEYFSETQRNKGNFPGRFSGRQFSNSRSEMNVSTLELGDSALYLCASSPRQGLNTGELFFGEGSRLTVL.

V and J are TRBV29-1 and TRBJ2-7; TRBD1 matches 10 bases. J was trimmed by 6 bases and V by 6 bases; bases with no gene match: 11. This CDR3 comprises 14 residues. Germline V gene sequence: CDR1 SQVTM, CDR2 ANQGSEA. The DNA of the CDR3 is TGCAGCGTCGCGGACAGGGGGTCCCGGGCCGAGCAGTACTTC. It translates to CSVADRGSRAEQYF.

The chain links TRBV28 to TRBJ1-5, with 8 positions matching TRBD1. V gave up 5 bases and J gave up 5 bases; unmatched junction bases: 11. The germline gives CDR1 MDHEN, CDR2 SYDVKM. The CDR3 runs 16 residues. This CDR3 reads CASSLLQGVSHQPQHF. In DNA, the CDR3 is TGTGCCAGCAGTCTTTTACAGGGGGTGAGTCATCAGCCCCAGCATTTT.